This TCR beta chain was recorded in a study of blood T cell repertoires in COVID-19. Original analysis: It was from reference gene primer amplification that nucleated cell counts were estimated. Assay: immunoSEQ multiplex PCR; the TCRdb copy retains only in-frame clones and omits some. V and J calls plus clone size are reproduced from that table; the DNA served to infer D and trimming. The sample consists of about 140,000 clones, around 80% of them appearing once. V was pared by 7 bases and J by 4 bases, with 20 bases between. CDR1 is MDHEN, CDR2 SYDVKM, per germline. The CDR3 has 16 amino acids. This clonotype was obtained from a man older than 75 with acute or convalescent COVID-19. The sequenced sample consisted of peripheral blood. The rearrangement uses TRBV28 and TRBJ1-5; D is ambiguous. Here the CDR3 DNA reads TGTGCCAGCACCCTGTTGGTGGCTTATGGTAATCAGCCCCAGCATTTT. It yields the protein CASTLLVAYGNQPQHF.